This TCR beta chain was sequenced in a study of PD-L1 blockade in urothelial cancer. Method: immunoSEQ multiplex PCR; TCRdb's copy keeps in-frame clones and lacks some. The table lists tens of thousands of clones, 70% to 90% of them singletons. Germline-derived CDR1 and CDR2 are GTSNPN and SVGIG (reference sequence). The V end was cut by 0 bases, the J end by 5 bases, with 2 bases between. The CDR3 has 12 amino acids. This sequence originates from a man aged 55 to 70 with urothelial cancer. Sequences were derived from PBMCs, sampled around atezolizumab (anti-PD-L1) treatment. J is TRBJ1-6 and V is TRBV30; D remains unclear. The CDR3: CAWSVNNSPLHF. The CDR3 bases are TGTGCCTGGAGTGTCAATAATTCACCCCTCCACTTT.